This T cell receptor (beta chain) was obtained from a study of monozygotic twins with inflammatory bowel disease. Germline-derived CDR1 and CDR2 are SGHRS and YFSETQ. The CDR3 contains 19 residues. TCRdb reanalyzed the 5' RACE reads, giving one entry per CDR3 protein sequence and no DNA. The sample data list a few hundred thousand distinct CDR3 sequences. This sequence joins TRBV5-1 and TRBJ2-1; TCRdb outputs TRBD2, but without DNA this stays unchecked. The receptor was isolated from a human donor with ulcerative colitis or Crohn's disease, or a healthy co-twin of an affected twin (not recorded which). Material for sequencing was blood. CDR3 in amino acids: CASSLKPSSGLRSYNEQFF.